This is a list of T cell receptor beta chains from one sample in a study of cytomegalovirus exposure and HLA in healthy donors. Only in-frame clones appear in the TCRdb table, and some are missing; sequencing was by immunoSEQ multiplex PCR. The sample consists of some 120,000 clones, about 85% of them appearing once. Sequencing used PBMCs. These receptors all come from a man younger than 30 in good health and CMV-seropositive. Each CDR3 is given with its conserved first and last residue. The order of the fields is V gene, clone size, D gene, J gene, CDR3 protein, CDR3 DNA. D genes are given only for firm matches. Size is omitted from some rows. Given values are once, few, many or a class for expanded clones.

>TRBV6-6|-|TRBD2|TRBJ2-5
CASSYPTSGPPTQYF
TGTGCCAGCAGTTATCCGACTAGCGGGCCCCCGACCCAGTACTTC
>TRBV5-4|-|TRBD2|TRBJ2-3
CASSHSGPGSDTQYF
TGTGCCAGCAGCCATAGCGGGCCAGGTTCAGATACGCAGTATTTT
>TRBV7-9|-|-|TRBJ1-5
CASSSTGVGGDQPQHF
TGTGCCAGCAGCTCCACCGGCGTCGGGGGGGATCAGCCCCAGCATTTT
>TRBV9|-|-|TRBJ2-3
CASSEGSTDTQYF
TGTGCCAGCAGCGAGGGGAGCACAGATACGCAGTATTTT
>TRBV9|-|-|TRBJ2-3
CVSSGSRGDTQYF
TGTGTCAGCAGCGGCAGCCGGGGAGATACGCAGTATTTT
>TRBV2|-|TRBD1|TRBJ2-3
CASTRTGFTDTQYF
TGTGCCAGCACCAGGACAGGATTTACAGATACGCAGTATTTT
>TRBV7-6|-|TRBD1|TRBJ2-7
CASSLNSGTGFYEQYF
TGTGCCAGCAGCTTAAACTCCGGGACAGGTTTTTACGAGCAGTACTTC
>TRBV7-9|once|-|TRBJ1-5
CASSFDSYQPQHF
TGTGCCAGCAGCTTTGACAGCTATCAGCCCCAGCATTTT
>TRBV7-2|-|-|TRBJ1-1
CASSLPYTEAFF
TGTGCCAGCAGCTTACCCTACACTGAAGCTTTCTTT
>TRBV15|-|-|TRBJ1-5
CATSRANQPQHF
TGTGCCACCAGCAGAGCGAATCAGCCCCAGCATTTT
>TRBV4-3|few|TRBD1|TRBJ1-1
CASSQDLTGFMWTEAFF
TGCGCCAGCAGCCAAGATTTGACAGGGTTTATGTGGACTGAAGCTTTCTTT
>TRBV5-5|few|-|TRBJ2-3
CASSLSQRGTDTQYF
TGTGCCAGCAGCTTGTCCCAGCGGGGCACAGATACGCAGTATTTT
>TRBV25-1|-|TRBD1|TRBJ1-1
CASRGGGGRNTEAFF
TGTGCCAGCAGAGGGGGCGGGGGGAGGAACACTGAAGCTTTCTTT
>TRBV9|few|TRBD1|TRBJ1-2
CASSTETGDNYGYTF
TGTGCCAGCAGCACAGAGACAGGGGATAACTATGGCTACACCTTC
>TRBV7-9|-|TRBD2|TRBJ2-5
CSSRGGLAGDRETQYF
TGTTCCAGCAGGGGCGGACTAGCGGGAGATCGGGAGACCCAGTACTTC
>TRBV5-4|-|-|TRBJ2-4
CASSFELSRSPSTVNIQYF
TGTGCCAGCAGCTTTGAGTTGAGCAGGAGCCCTAGCACCGTAAACATTCAGTACTTC
>TRBV15|-|-|TRBJ2-7
CATSRDRQRLVF
TGTGCCACCAGCAGAGATCGCCAGAGACTGGTCTTC
>TRBV2|-|-|TRBJ2-1
CASGLIRGEQFF
TGTGCCAGCGGATTGATCAGGGGTGAGCAGTTCTTC
>TRBV15|-|TRBD2|TRBJ2-7
CATSRDWGGEGEQYF
TGTGCCACCAGCAGAGATTGGGGGGGGGAAGGCGAGCAGTACTTC
>TRBV6-5|-|-|TRBJ1-5
CASSSGQGGNQPQHF
TGTGCCAGCAGTTCCGGGCAGGGCGGCAATCAGCCCCAGCATTTT
>TRBV5-1|-|-|TRBJ1-6
CATSTHYNSPLHF
TGCGCCACAAGCACCCATTATAATTCACCCCTCCACTTT
>TRBV4-1|-|-|TRBJ1-2
CASSTQQGGGYGYTF
TGCGCCAGCAGCACCCAACAGGGAGGGGGCTATGGCTACACCTTC
>TRBV30|-|TRBD1|TRBJ1-2
CAWSEGGTGNYGYTF
TGTGCCTGGAGTGAAGGTGGGACAGGCAACTATGGCTACACCTTC
>TRBV11-3|-|-|TRBJ1-2
CASSLCRVLCGYTF
TGTGCCAGCAGCTTATGCAGGGTGCTTTGCGGCTACACCTTC
>TRBV6-6|-|-|TRBJ2-7
CASSYAPLHDYEQYF
TGTGCCAGCAGTTACGCCCCCCTACACGACTACGAGCAGTACTTC
>TRBV27|-|-|TRBJ1-2
CASSFGQGYGYTF
TGTGCCAGCAGTTTCGGTCAGGGGTACGGCTACACCTTC